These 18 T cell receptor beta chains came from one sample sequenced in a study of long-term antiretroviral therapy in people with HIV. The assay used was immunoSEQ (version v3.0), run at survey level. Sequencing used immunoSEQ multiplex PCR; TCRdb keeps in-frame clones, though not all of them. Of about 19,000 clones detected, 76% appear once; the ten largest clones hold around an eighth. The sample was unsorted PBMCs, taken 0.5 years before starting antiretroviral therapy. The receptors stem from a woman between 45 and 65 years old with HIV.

The CDR3 region has the DNA TGTGCCAGCAGCGTAGGGGACAGGGGAATTCAGCCCCAGCATTTT. This gives the protein CASSVGDRGIQPQHF. V and J are TRBV9 and TRBJ1-5, with 10 bases lining up with TRBD1. This CDR3 spans 15 amino acids. Germline CDR1 reads SGDLS; CDR2 reads YYNGEE. The trim removed 0 bases at V and 6 bases at J, leaving 3 bases unmatched.

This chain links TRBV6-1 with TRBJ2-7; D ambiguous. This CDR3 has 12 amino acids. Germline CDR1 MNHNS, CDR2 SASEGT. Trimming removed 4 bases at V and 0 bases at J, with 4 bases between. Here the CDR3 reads CASSATSYEQYV. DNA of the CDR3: TGTGCCAGCAGTGCGACCTCCTACGAGCAGTACGTC.

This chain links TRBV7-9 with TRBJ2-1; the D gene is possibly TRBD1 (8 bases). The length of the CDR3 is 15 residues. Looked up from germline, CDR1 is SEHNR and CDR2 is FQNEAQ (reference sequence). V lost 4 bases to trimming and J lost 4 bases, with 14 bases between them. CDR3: CASSSGQGGYNEQFF. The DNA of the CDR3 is TGTGCCAGCAGCTCCGGACAGGGAGGGTACAATGAGCAGTTCTTC.

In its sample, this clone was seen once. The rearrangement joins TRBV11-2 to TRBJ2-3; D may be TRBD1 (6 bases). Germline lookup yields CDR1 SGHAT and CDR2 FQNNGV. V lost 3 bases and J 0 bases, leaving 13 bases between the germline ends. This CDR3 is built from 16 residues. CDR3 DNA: TGTGCCAGCAGCTTCTTGGACAGTTTTAGCACAGATACGCAGTATTTT. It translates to CASSFLDSFSTDTQYF.

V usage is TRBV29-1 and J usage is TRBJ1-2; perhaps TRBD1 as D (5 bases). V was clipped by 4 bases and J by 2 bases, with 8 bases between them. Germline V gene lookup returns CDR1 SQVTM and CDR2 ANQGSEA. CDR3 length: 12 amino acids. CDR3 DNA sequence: TGCAGCGTTGTTAAGGGGAACTATGGCTACACCTTC. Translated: CSVVKGNYGYTF.

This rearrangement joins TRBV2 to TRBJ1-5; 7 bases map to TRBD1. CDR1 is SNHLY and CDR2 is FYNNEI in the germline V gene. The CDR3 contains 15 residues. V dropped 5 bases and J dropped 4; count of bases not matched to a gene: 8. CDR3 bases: TGTGCCAGCAGTTTACAGGGGATCCTTAATCAGCCCCAGCATTTT. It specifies CASSLQGILNQPQHF.

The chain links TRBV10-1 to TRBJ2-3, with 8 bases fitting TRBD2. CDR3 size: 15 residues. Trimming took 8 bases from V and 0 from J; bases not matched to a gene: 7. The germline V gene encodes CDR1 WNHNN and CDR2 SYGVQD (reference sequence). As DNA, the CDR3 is TGCGCCAGCGGGCCTGGCGGGGGGAGCACAGATACGCAGTATTTT. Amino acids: CASGPGGGSTDTQYF.

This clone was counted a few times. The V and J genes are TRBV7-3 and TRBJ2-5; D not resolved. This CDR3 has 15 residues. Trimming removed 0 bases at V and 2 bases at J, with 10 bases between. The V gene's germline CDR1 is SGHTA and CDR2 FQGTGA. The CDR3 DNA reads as TGTGCCAGCAGCTTAACGTCCCGGGCTCAAGAGACCCAGTACTTC. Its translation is CASSLTSRAQETQYF. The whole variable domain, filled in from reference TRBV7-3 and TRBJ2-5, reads GAGVSQTPSNKVTEKGKYVELRCDPISGHTALYWYRQSLGQGPEFLIYFQGTGAADDSGLPNDRFFAVRPEGSVSTLKIQRTERGDSAVYLCASSLTSRAQETQYFGPGTRLLVL.

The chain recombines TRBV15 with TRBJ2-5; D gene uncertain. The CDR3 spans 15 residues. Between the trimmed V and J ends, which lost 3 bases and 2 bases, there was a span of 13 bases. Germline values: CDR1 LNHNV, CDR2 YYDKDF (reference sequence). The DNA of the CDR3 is TGTGCCACCAGCAGCCCCCTGATAGGTCAAGAGACCCAGTACTTC. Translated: CATSSPLIGQETQYF. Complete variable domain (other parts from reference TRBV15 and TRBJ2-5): DAMVIQNPRYQVTQFGKPVTLSCSQTLNHNVMYWYQQKSSQAPKLLFHYYDKDFNNEADTPDNFQSRRPNTSFCFLDIRSPGLGDTAMYLCATSSPLIGQETQYFGPGTRLLVL.

The CDR3, as DNA: TGTGCCAGCAGCCCCCTAGCGGGGGAAGCAAACATTCAGTACTTC. As protein: CASSPLAGEANIQYF. The V gene is TRBV7-9, the J gene TRBJ2-4; 10 nucleotides align to TRBD2. Germline V gene sequence: CDR1 SEHNR, CDR2 FQNEAQ (reference sequence). The CDR3 spans 15 residues. J lost 6 bases, V lost 5 bases, and 7 bases had no gene match.

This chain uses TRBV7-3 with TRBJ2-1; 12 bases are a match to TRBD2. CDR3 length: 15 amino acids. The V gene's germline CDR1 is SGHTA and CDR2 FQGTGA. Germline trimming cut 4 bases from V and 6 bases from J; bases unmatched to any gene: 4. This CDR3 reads CASSSGLAGLNEQFF. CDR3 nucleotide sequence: TGTGCCAGCAGCTCCGGACTAGCGGGGCTCAATGAGCAGTTCTTC.

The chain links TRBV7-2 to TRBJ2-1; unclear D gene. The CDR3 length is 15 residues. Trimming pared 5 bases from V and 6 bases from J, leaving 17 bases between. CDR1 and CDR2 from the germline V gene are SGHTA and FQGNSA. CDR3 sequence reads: CASSPKAHESNEQFF. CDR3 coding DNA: TGTGCCAGCAGCCCGAAAGCTCATGAGAGCAATGAGCAGTTCTTC.

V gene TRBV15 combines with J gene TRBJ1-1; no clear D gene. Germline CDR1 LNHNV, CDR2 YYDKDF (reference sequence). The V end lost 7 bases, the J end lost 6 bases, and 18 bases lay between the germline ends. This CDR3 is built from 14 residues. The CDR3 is CATTSWVLRAEAFF. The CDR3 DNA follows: TGTGCCACCACGAGTTGGGTTCTCAGAGCTGAAGCTTTCTTT. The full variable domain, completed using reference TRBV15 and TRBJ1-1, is DAMVIQNPRYQVTQFGKPVTLSCSQTLNHNVMYWYQQKSSQAPKLLFHYYDKDFNNEADTPDNFQSRRPNTSFCFLDIRSPGLGDTAMYLCATTSWVLRAEAFFGQGTRLTVV.

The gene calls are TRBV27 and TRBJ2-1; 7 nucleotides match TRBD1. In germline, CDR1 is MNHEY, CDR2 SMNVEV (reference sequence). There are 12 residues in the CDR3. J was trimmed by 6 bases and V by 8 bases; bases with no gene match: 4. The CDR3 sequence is CASYDRANEQFF. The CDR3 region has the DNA TGTGCCAGCTATGACAGGGCCAATGAGCAGTTCTTC.

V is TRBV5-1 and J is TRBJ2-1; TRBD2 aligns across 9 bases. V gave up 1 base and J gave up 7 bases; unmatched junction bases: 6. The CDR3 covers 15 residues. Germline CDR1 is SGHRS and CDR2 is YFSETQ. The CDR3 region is CASSLQGGGVNEQFF. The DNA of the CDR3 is TGCGCCAGCAGCTTGCAGGGCGGGGGGGTTAATGAGCAGTTCTTC.

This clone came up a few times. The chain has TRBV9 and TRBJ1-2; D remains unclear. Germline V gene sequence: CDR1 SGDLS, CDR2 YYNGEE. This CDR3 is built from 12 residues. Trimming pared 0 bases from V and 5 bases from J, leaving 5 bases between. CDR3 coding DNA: TGTGCCAGCAGCGTAGTAGGGTATGGCTACACCTTC. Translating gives CASSVVGYGYTF.

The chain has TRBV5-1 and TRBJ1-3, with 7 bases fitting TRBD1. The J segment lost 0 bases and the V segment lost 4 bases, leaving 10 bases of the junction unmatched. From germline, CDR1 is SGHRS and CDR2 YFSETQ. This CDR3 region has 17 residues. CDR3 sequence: CASSPLGTEYSGNTIYF. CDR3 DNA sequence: TGCGCCAGCAGCCCCCTGGGGACAGAGTACTCTGGAAACACCATATATTTT. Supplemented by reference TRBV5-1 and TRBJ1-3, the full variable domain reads KAGVTQTPRYLIKTRGQQVTLSCSPISGHRSVSWYQQTPGQGLQFLFEYFSETQRNKGNFPGRFSGRQFSNSRSEMNVSTLELGDSALYLCASSPLGTEYSGNTIYFGEGSWLTVV.

The CDR3 nucleotides are TGTGCCAGCAGCTCGGGACAGCCCACCGGGGAGCTGTTTTTT. Its protein is CASSSGQPTGELFF. J is TRBJ2-2 and V is TRBV7-9; 7 nucleotides line up with TRBD1. J lost 4 bases, V lost 4 bases, and 3 bases had no gene match. CDR1 is SEHNR and CDR2 is FQNEAQ in the germline V gene (reference sequence). The CDR3 is made up of 14 amino acids.